The 2 T cell receptor beta chains listed next were all sequenced from one sample in a study of Ad26.COV2.S vaccination and SARS-CoV-2 variants. Produced via immunoSEQ multiplex PCR; TCRdb's table is partial and in-frame only. The sample has about 680,000 clones; approximately 88% are singletons. As to treatment: 19 received Ad26.COV2.S at low or high dose, single or two shots; several received placebo; per-sample allocation not given. Each sample was drawn 63 days after the first injection (of vaccine or placebo). This material consisted of peripheral blood, taken in a trial of Ad26.COV2.S vaccine versus placebo. These receptors originate from a person between 18 and 59 years old who received the Ad26.COV2.S COVID-19 vaccine or a placebo.

The genes are TRBV6-6 and TRBJ1-1; tentative D call: TRBD1 (5 bases). Germline V gene lookup returns CDR1 MNHNY and CDR2 SVGAGI (reference sequence). Trimming removed 2 bases from V and 4 bases from J, with 5 bases in between. The CDR3 is 12 amino acids. The CDR3 region has the DNA TGTGCCAGCAGTTACGGGGGCACTGAAGCTTTCTTT. This sequence encodes CASSYGGTEAFF.

This rearrangement joins TRBV11-3 to TRBJ2-1; D is unresolved. Germline V gene data show CDR1 as SGHNT and CDR2 as YENEEA. The V gene lost 0 bases and the J gene lost 9 bases, with 15 bases spanning the gap. The CDR3 length is 15 residues. CDR3 bases: TGTGCCAGCAGCTTAGATCGTGGACGGGCGGTTGAGCAGTTCTTC. Protein: CASSLDRGRAVEQFF. The full variable domain, with the rest looked up from reference TRBV11-3 and TRBJ2-1, is EAGVVQSPRYKIIEKKQPVAFWCNPISGHNTLYWYLQNLGQGPELLIRYENEEAVDDSQLPKDRFSAERLKGVDSTLKIQPAELGDSAVYLCASSLDRGRAVEQFFGPGTRLTVL.